The 20 T cell receptor beta chains in this list originate from one sample, sequenced in a study of CD8 T cells in ankylosing spondylitis. Using its own MiXCR run on the 5' RACE reads, TCRdb lists one record per CDR3 protein. The sample shows some 270,000 distinct CDR3 sequences, 15% to 20% of them seen only once. Sequencing was performed on blood, either unsorted or a sorted T cell fraction (not recorded which). These receptors were obtained from a male donor with ankylosing spondylitis or in good health (not recorded which).

This clonotype was seen a handful of times. The rearrangement uses TRBV4-1 and TRBJ2-7; possibly TRBD2 for D (5 bases). Germline CDR1 reads MGHRA; CDR2 reads YSYEKL. CDR3 length: 13 residues. The ends were cut back, 6 bases at V and 4 bases at J, with 13 bases in the middle. The DNA of the CDR3 is TGCGCCAGCAGTGACCCGGGAACTTACGAGCAGTACTTC. It is translated as CASSDPGTYEQYF.

This clonotype was picked up many times. This chain uses TRBV20-1 with TRBJ1-1; 12 nucleotides line up with TRBD1. The CDR3 sequence is 12 residues long. Per the germline V gene, CDR1 is DFQATT and CDR2 is SNEGSKA (reference sequence). The DNA of the CDR3 is TGCAGGGCGGGACAGGGGGCTACTGAAGCTTTCTTT. Translation: CRAGQGATEAFF.

In its sample, this clonotype was seen many times. The gene calls are TRBV5-1 and TRBJ2-3, with 8 positions matching TRBD1. After removal of 0 bases from V and 0 bases from J, the junction contained 18 bases not matched to a gene. The CDR3 is 21 residues long. The germline gives CDR1 SGHRS, CDR2 YFSETQ. CDR3 in DNA: TGCGCCAGCAGCTTGGAGTATGTCGCAGGGGGCTTCCCTGCTAGCACAGATACGCAGTATTTT. It yields the protein CASSLEYVAGGFPASTDTQYF. The variable domain in full, completed from reference TRBV5-1 and TRBJ2-3, reads KAGVTQTPRYLIKTRGQQVTLSCSPISGHRSVSWYQQTPGQGLQFLFEYFSETQRNKGNFPGRFSGRQFSNSRSEMNVSTLELGDSALYLCASSLEYVAGGFPASTDTQYFGPGTRLTVL.

J is TRBJ2-1 and V is TRBV29-1; TRBD2 aligns across 7 bases. Germline values: CDR1 SQVTM, CDR2 ANQGSEA. Unmatched junction bases numbered 12, after V lost 0 bases and J lost 10 bases. The CDR3 sequence is 15 residues long. The CDR3 DNA follows: TGCAGCGTTGAAGATCCACTAGCGAGAGTCCGAGAGCAGTTCTTC. Residues: CSVEDPLARVREQFF.

This sequence joins TRBV6-2 or TRBV6-3 and TRBJ2-7; 8 bases map to TRBD2. With 8 bases clipped from V and 1 base from J, the junction kept 4 bases outside the gene matches. The CDR3 has 13 residues. The germline gives CDR1 MNHEY, CDR2 SVGEGT. CDR3 amino acids: CASGLAGSYEQYF. The CDR3 nucleotides read TGTGCCAGCGGCTTAGCGGGGTCCTACGAGCAGTACTTC.

This clonotype was detected ten times or more. The chain joins TRBV10-3 to TRBJ2-7; D is undetermined. V was clipped by 4 bases and J by 0 bases, with 13 bases between them. CDR1 is ENHRY, CDR2 SYGVKD, per germline. This CDR3 is built from 15 residues. The DNA for the CDR3 is TGTGCCATCAGTGGTAGTTCAGAAGTCTCCTACGAGCAGTACTTC. This translates into CAISGSSEVSYEQYF.

This clonotype was counted between two and nine times. J is TRBJ1-5 and V is TRBV10-3, with D perhaps TRBD1 (6 bases). V lost 6 bases and J 3 bases, leaving 15 bases between the germline ends. Germline CDR1 reads ENHRY; CDR2 reads SYGVKD. There are 15 residues in the CDR3. The DNA for the CDR3 is TGTGCCATCAGCGGCGAGGACAGATACAATCAGCCCCAGCATTTT. Protein sequence: CAISGEDRYNQPQHF.

The chain combines TRBV6-5 with TRBJ2-5; possibly TRBD1 for D (6 bases). Trimming cost V 2 bases and J 2 bases, with 6 bases left between them. The CDR3 is 13 amino acids. The germline gives CDR1 MNHEY, CDR2 SVGAGI. In nucleotides, the CDR3 is TGTGCCAGCAGTTACGACAGGCAAGAGACCCAGTACTTC. This translates into CASSYDRQETQYF.

This clonotype was seen ten or more times. V usage is TRBV29-1 and J usage is TRBJ2-1, with TRBD2 matching over 10 bases. With 4 bases clipped from V and 9 bases from J, the junction kept 3 bases outside the gene matches. The germline gives CDR1 SQVTM, CDR2 ANQGSEA. The CDR3 is 12 residues long. Here the CDR3 reads CSVVSSGSEQFF. The CDR3, as DNA: TGCAGCGTTGTATCTAGCGGGAGTGAGCAGTTCTTC.

Ten or more counts support this clonotype. This rearrangement joins TRBV7-9 to TRBJ2-1; D is perhaps TRBD1 (5 bases). The germline gives CDR1 SEHNR, CDR2 FQNEAQ (reference sequence). The CDR3 runs to 13 residues. V lost 3 bases, J lost 9 bases, and 12 bases lay in between. This CDR3 reads CASSFGADGEQFF. CDR3 coding DNA: TGTGCCAGCAGCTTTGGGGCGGACGGTGAGCAGTTCTTC.

This clonotype was found many times. The rearrangement joins TRBV5-1 to TRBJ2-1, with 10 bases identical to TRBD2. J was trimmed by 9 bases and V by 0 bases; bases with no gene match: 12. Germline V gene sequence: CDR1 SGHRS, CDR2 YFSETQ. The CDR3 is 17 residues long. The DNA for the CDR3 is TGCGCCAGCAGCTTGGCTCTAGCGGGAGAAAACCTCGGTGAGCAGTTCTTC. It encodes CASSLALAGENLGEQFF.

This chain joins TRBV27 and TRBJ1-1, with 9 bases matching TRBD1. The trim removed 5 bases at V and 6 bases at J, leaving 7 bases unmatched. CDR3 length: 14 residues. CDR1 is MNHEY and CDR2 is SMNVEV in the germline V gene (reference sequence). The CDR3 sequence: CASSATGGKAEAFF. The CDR3 bases are TGTGCCAGCAGTGCGACAGGGGGTAAGGCTGAAGCTTTCTTT.

The genes are TRBV3-1 and TRBJ1-4, with D perhaps TRBD1 (5 bases). CDR1 and CDR2 from the germline V gene are LGHDT and YNNKEL (reference sequence). The CDR3 is 15 amino acids. The ends were cut back, 5 bases at V and 3 bases at J, with 13 bases in the middle. CDR3 sequence reads: CASSTSGTPNEKLFF. As DNA, the CDR3 is TGTGCCAGCAGCACCTCCGGGACGCCTAATGAAAAACTGTTTTTT.

This rearrangement joins TRBV6-5 to TRBJ2-1, with 10 bases matching TRBD2. After removal of 0 bases from V and 4 bases from J, the junction contained 9 bases not matched to a gene. This CDR3 spans 18 amino acids. Germline lookup yields CDR1 MNHEY and CDR2 SVGAGI. CDR3 protein: CASSYSGRRTSGYNEQFF. The CDR3 region has the DNA TGTGCCAGCAGTTACTCGGGACGGAGGACTAGCGGTTACAATGAGCAGTTCTTC.

This clonotype turned up a few times. The chain recombines TRBV9 with TRBJ2-2; no reliable D call. The CDR3 runs 15 residues. The V end was cut by 0 bases, the J end by 0 bases, with 6 bases between. CDR1 SGDLS and CDR2 YYNGEE come from the germline V gene. This CDR3 reads CASSVGAANTGELFF. DNA of the CDR3: TGTGCCAGCAGCGTAGGGGCAGCGAACACCGGGGAGCTGTTTTTT.

This clonotype appeared a few times. J is TRBJ1-2 and V is TRBV12-3 or TRBV12-4, with unresolved D. Trimming left V 3 bases short and J 6 bases short, with 14 bases between. There are 14 residues in the CDR3. In nucleotides, the CDR3 is TGTGCCAGCAGTTTCCACCCCAGCCCAAATGGCTACACCTTC. It yields the protein CASSFHPSPNGYTF.

A few counts support this clonotype. The chain recombines TRBV7-9 with TRBJ2-7; no reliable D call. The CDR3 is made up of 14 amino acids. V was cut by 5 bases and J by 2 bases, with 13 bases left in between. Per the germline V gene, CDR1 is SEHNR and CDR2 is FQNEAQ (reference sequence). CDR3 bases: TGTGCCAGCAGCCCGGGCCCGGAGCCCTACGAGCAGTACTTC. Its protein product is CASSPGPEPYEQYF.

The V gene is TRBV4-3, the J gene TRBJ2-3, with TRBD2 identical over 7 bases. Germline V gives CDR1 LGHNA, CDR2 YSLEER. Losses at the gene ends were 1 base for V and 8 bases for J; bases not matched to a gene: 3. This CDR3 is 13 amino acids long. This chain's CDR3 is CASSQGASGTQYF. The CDR3 bases are TGCGCCAGCAGCCAAGGGGCTAGCGGTACGCAGTATTTT.

The V and J genes are TRBV4-3 and TRBJ1-5; D is unclear. Germline assignment: CDR1 LGHNA and CDR2 YSLEER. V was pared by 0 bases and J by 4 bases, with 10 bases between. This CDR3 contains 15 residues. The CDR3 protein is CASSQDRAANQPQHF. For the CDR3, the DNA is TGCGCCAGCAGCCAAGATAGGGCAGCTAATCAGCCCCAGCATTTT.

V gene TRBV6-1 combines with J gene TRBJ2-6; 7 bases are shared with TRBD2. CDR1 and CDR2 (germline): MNHNS, SASEGT. V trimming: 6 bases; J trimming: 0 bases; junction bases outside the gene matches: 11. The CDR3 is 18 residues long. DNA of the CDR3: TGTGCCAGCAGCACCCCCGGGGGACTAAGCTCTGGGGCCAACGTCCTGACTTTC. It is translated as CASSTPGGLSSGANVLTF.